The rows below give T cell receptor beta chains drawn from one sample of a study of OX40 agonist ivuxolimab in advanced cancers. TCRdb's copy holds only in-frame clones and misses some; the assay was immunoSEQ multiplex PCR. The sample has approximately 74,000 clones, over 75% seen once. Sequencing was performed on CD4+ or CD8+ T cells sorted from blood, taken in a trial of the OX40 agonist ivuxolimab. These receptors were taken from an adult with an advanced solid tumor such as melanoma, head and neck, liver or kidney cancer. Both conserved end residues are part of each CDR3. Each record gives: J gene, clone size, V gene, D gene, CDR3 protein, CDR3 DNA. D genes are given only for firm matches. The listing skips clone size in some rows; elsewhere it reads once, few, many or a size class.

j_gene: TRBJ2-5; abundance: NA; v_gene: TRBV10-3; d_gene: TRBD1; CDR3aa: CAISESMTGGRETQYF; CDR3nt: TGTGCCATCAGTGAGTCGATGACAGGGGGCCGGGAGACCCAGTACTTC
j_gene: TRBJ2-7; abundance: NA; v_gene: TRBV7-9; d_gene: TRBD1; CDR3aa: CASTPGGQAAVSRYF; CDR3nt: TGTGCCAGTACTCCGGGCGGACAGGCCGCCGTATCGCGGTACTTC
j_gene: TRBJ2-2; abundance: NA; v_gene: TRBV6-6; d_gene: NA; CDR3aa: CASTRSITGELFF; CDR3nt: TGTGCCAGCACCCGATCAATCACCGGGGAGCTGTTTTTT
j_gene: TRBJ1-2; abundance: NA; v_gene: TRBV7-2; d_gene: NA; CDR3aa: CASSLEVRGYTF; CDR3nt: TGTGCCAGCAGCTTAGAAGTGCGAGGCTACACCTTC
j_gene: TRBJ1-1; abundance: NA; v_gene: TRBV28; d_gene: NA; CDR3aa: CASSSHPGPGTEAFF; CDR3nt: TGTGCCAGCAGTTCTCATCCGGGTCCGGGCACTGAAGCTTTCTTT
j_gene: TRBJ2-7; abundance: once; v_gene: TRBV6-5; d_gene: NA; CDR3aa: CASSYQQPYEQYF; CDR3nt: TGTGCCAGCAGTTACCAACAGCCCTACGAGCAGTACTTC
j_gene: TRBJ2-7; abundance: NA; v_gene: TRBV28; d_gene: NA; CDR3aa: CASSEKETRAHYEQYF; CDR3nt: TGTGCCAGCAGCGAAAAAGAGACTAGGGCCCACTACGAGCAGTACTTC
j_gene: TRBJ2-1; abundance: NA; v_gene: TRBV14; d_gene: NA; CDR3aa: CASSGTTIYNEQFF; CDR3nt: TGTGCCAGCTCCGGGACAACTATTTACAATGAGCAGTTCTTC
j_gene: TRBJ2-7; abundance: NA; v_gene: TRBV18; d_gene: NA; CDR3aa: CASSQPGAYEQYF; CDR3nt: TGTGCCAGCTCACAACCGGGGGCCTACGAGCAGTACTTC
j_gene: TRBJ2-5; abundance: NA; v_gene: TRBV15; d_gene: NA; CDR3aa: CATSRDQAEETQYF; CDR3nt: TGTGCCACCAGCAGAGATCAGGCAGAAGAGACCCAGTACTTC
j_gene: TRBJ1-1; abundance: NA; v_gene: TRBV5-1; d_gene: NA; CDR3aa: CASSFTRGDTEAFF; CDR3nt: TGCGCCAGCAGCTTCACGAGGGGCGACACTGAAGCTTTCTTT
j_gene: TRBJ2-7; abundance: NA; v_gene: TRBV6-5; d_gene: NA; CDR3aa: CASSYDQTYEQYF; CDR3nt: TGTGCCAGCAGTTACGATCAGACCTACGAGCAGTACTTC
j_gene: TRBJ2-3; abundance: NA; v_gene: TRBV19; d_gene: NA; CDR3aa: CASSIGEDTQYF; CDR3nt: TGTGCCAGTAGTATTGGGGAGGATACGCAGTATTTT
j_gene: TRBJ2-7; abundance: NA; v_gene: TRBV6-5; d_gene: TRBD1; CDR3aa: CASRPTGGPSEQYF; CDR3nt: TGTGCCAGCAGACCTACAGGGGGCCCCTCCGAGCAGTACTTC
j_gene: TRBJ2-7; abundance: NA; v_gene: TRBV7-3; d_gene: TRBD2; CDR3aa: CASSLGLAGGVQYF; CDR3nt: TGTGCCAGCAGCTTAGGTCTAGCGGGAGGTGTGCAGTACTTC
j_gene: TRBJ1-5; abundance: NA; v_gene: TRBV27; d_gene: TRBD1; CDR3aa: CASSLRQGNQPQHF; CDR3nt: TGTGCCAGCAGTCTAAGACAGGGAAATCAGCCCCAGCATTTT
j_gene: TRBJ2-5; abundance: NA; v_gene: TRBV7-9; d_gene: NA; CDR3aa: CASPPPDQETQYF; CDR3nt: TGTGCCAGTCCCCCCCCCGACCAAGAGACCCAGTACTTC
j_gene: TRBJ1-3; abundance: NA; v_gene: TRBV12-2; d_gene: NA; CDR3aa: CAEGHASGNTIYF; CDR3nt: TGTGCAGAGGGCCACGCCTCTGGAAACACCATATATTTT
j_gene: TRBJ2-1; abundance: NA; v_gene: TRBV11-3; d_gene: NA; CDR3aa: CASSLGSANEQFF; CDR3nt: TGTGCCAGCAGCTTGGGGTCGGCCAATGAGCAGTTCTTC
j_gene: TRBJ2-7; abundance: NA; v_gene: TRBV6-6; d_gene: NA; CDR3aa: CASSRLGDEQYF; CDR3nt: TGTGCCAGCAGCCGATTGGGGGACGAGCAGTACTTC
j_gene: TRBJ2-1; abundance: NA; v_gene: TRBV7-6; d_gene: NA; CDR3aa: CASSHDRATYNEQFF; CDR3nt: TGTGCCAGCAGCCACGACAGAGCCACCTACAATGAGCAGTTCTTC
j_gene: TRBJ1-4; abundance: NA; v_gene: TRBV19; d_gene: NA; CDR3aa: CASSIALFPGSQKLFF; CDR3nt: TGTGCCAGTAGTATCGCGCTCTTCCCGGGCTCACAAAAACTGTTTTTT
j_gene: TRBJ2-2; abundance: NA; v_gene: TRBV28; d_gene: TRBD2; CDR3aa: CASSPAGGYTGELFF; CDR3nt: TGTGCCAGCAGTCCAGCGGGAGGGTATACCGGGGAGCTGTTTTTT
j_gene: TRBJ1-1; abundance: once; v_gene: TRBV19; d_gene: NA; CDR3aa: CASRPLGGGEAFF; CDR3nt: TGTGCCAGTCGCCCCCTGGGTGGCGGTGAAGCTTTCTTT
j_gene: TRBJ2-2; abundance: NA; v_gene: TRBV7-6; d_gene: NA; CDR3aa: CASSLYVAQPGELFF; CDR3nt: TGTGCCAGCAGCTTATATGTAGCTCAGCCCGGGGAGCTGTTTTTT
j_gene: TRBJ2-7; abundance: few; v_gene: TRBV7-9; d_gene: NA; CDR3aa: CASSLASYAYEQYF; CDR3nt: TGTGCCAGCAGCTTAGCAAGCTACGCCTACGAGCAGTACTTC
j_gene: TRBJ1-5; abundance: once; v_gene: TRBV6-1; d_gene: TRBD1; CDR3aa: CASVYRGNSNQPQHF; CDR3nt: TGTGCCAGCGTATACAGGGGAAACAGCAATCAGCCCCAGCATTTT
j_gene: TRBJ1-2; abundance: NA; v_gene: TRBV28; d_gene: NA; CDR3aa: CASSIQTGRFTF; CDR3nt: TGTGCCAGCAGCATACAAACAGGGCGTTTCACCTTC
j_gene: TRBJ1-1; abundance: NA; v_gene: TRBV9; d_gene: NA; CDR3aa: CASSVLGGEGTEAFF; CDR3nt: TGTGCCAGCAGCGTATTAGGAGGGGAGGGGACTGAAGCTTTCTTT
j_gene: TRBJ1-5; abundance: NA; v_gene: TRBV7-9; d_gene: NA; CDR3aa: CASSLNSPNQPQHF; CDR3nt: TGTGCCAGCAGCTTAAACTCACCGAACCAGCCCCAGCATTTT
j_gene: TRBJ2-5; abundance: NA; v_gene: TRBV9; d_gene: NA; CDR3aa: CASSVAPGKETQYF; CDR3nt: TGTGCCAGCAGCGTGGCCCCTGGAAAAGAGACCCAGTACTTC
j_gene: TRBJ2-7; abundance: once; v_gene: TRBV6-1; d_gene: TRBD2; CDR3aa: CASSLAGGGNEQYF; CDR3nt: TGTGCCAGCAGCCTAGCGGGAGGAGGGAACGAGCAGTACTTC
j_gene: TRBJ1-3; abundance: once; v_gene: TRBV28; d_gene: NA; CDR3aa: CASSLGGTTSGNTIYF; CDR3nt: TGTGCCAGCAGTCTGGGGGGGACAACCTCTGGAAACACCATATATTTT
j_gene: TRBJ1-2; abundance: NA; v_gene: TRBV19; d_gene: TRBD1; CDR3aa: CASSIGGQSYGYTF; CDR3nt: TGTGCCAGTAGTATAGGGGGACAGAGCTATGGCTACACCTTC
j_gene: TRBJ2-7; abundance: NA; v_gene: TRBV6-1; d_gene: NA; CDR3aa: CASMELYSYEQYF; CDR3nt: TGTGCCAGCATGGAGCTATATTCCTACGAGCAGTACTTC
j_gene: TRBJ2-1; abundance: NA; v_gene: TRBV7-6; d_gene: NA; CDR3aa: CASSLGSTPPSSYNEQFF; CDR3nt: TGTGCCAGCAGCTTAGGGAGTACACCTCCGAGCTCCTACAATGAGCAGTTCTTC
j_gene: TRBJ1-1; abundance: NA; v_gene: TRBV6-6; d_gene: NA; CDR3aa: CASSSGEVGTEAFF; CDR3nt: TGTGCCAGCAGTTCAGGGGAGGTTGGCACTGAAGCTTTCTTT
j_gene: TRBJ2-7; abundance: NA; v_gene: TRBV4-3; d_gene: NA; CDR3aa: CASSQAGGYYEQYF; CDR3nt: TGCGCCAGCAGCCAAGCGGGCGGGTACTACGAGCAGTACTTC
j_gene: TRBJ2-7; abundance: NA; v_gene: TRBV28; d_gene: TRBD1; CDR3aa: CASSVRTGGKYEQYF; CDR3nt: TGTGCCAGCAGTGTTCGGACAGGGGGCAAGTACGAGCAGTACTTC
j_gene: TRBJ1-2; abundance: NA; v_gene: TRBV15; d_gene: NA; CDR3aa: CATSRRTFSDGYTF; CDR3nt: TGTGCCACCAGCCGCCGGACGTTCTCCGATGGCTACACCTTC
j_gene: TRBJ1-1; abundance: NA; v_gene: TRBV5-4; d_gene: NA; CDR3aa: CASTPATMNTEAFF; CDR3nt: TGTGCCAGCACACCCGCGACCATGAACACTGAAGCTTTCTTT
j_gene: TRBJ1-2; abundance: NA; v_gene: TRBV30; d_gene: NA; CDR3aa: CACVQHDNYGYTF; CDR3nt: TGTGCCTGCGTCCAACACGATAACTATGGCTACACCTTC
j_gene: TRBJ2-5; abundance: NA; v_gene: TRBV20-1; d_gene: NA; CDR3aa: CSARDLETQYF; CDR3nt: TGCAGTGCTAGAGATTTAGAGACCCAGTACTTC
j_gene: TRBJ2-3; abundance: NA; v_gene: TRBV7-2; d_gene: TRBD2; CDR3aa: CASSARTSGTDTQYF; CDR3nt: TGTGCCAGCAGCGCCCGAACTAGCGGGACAGATACGCAGTATTTT
j_gene: TRBJ1-2; abundance: NA; v_gene: TRBV30; d_gene: NA; CDR3aa: CAWSVGVVARGYGYTF; CDR3nt: TGTGCCTGGAGTGTAGGTGTCGTGGCTCGCGGCTATGGCTACACCTTC